Shown below are 9 T cell receptor beta chains from a single sample sequenced in a study of tumor and adjacent non-tumor tissue in lung cancer. Three rounds of nested PCR, following a modified ARM-PCR protocol, produced the TCRbeta library. MiXCR, run by TCRdb on the multiplex PCR reads, gives a single entry per CDR3 protein. The profile shows about 120,000 distinct CDR3 sequences, about 87% of them singletons. No cell sorting was done before RNA was extracted from the tissue. Sequenced material: lung tumor tissue. Source of these receptors: a man aged 65-85 years with non-small cell lung cancer.

Worth noting for this clonotype: The junction does not match germline at one end; this may be a read error. This CDR3 reads CANSTHSWTSRTTRELFF. The CDR3 DNA is TGTGCCAACAGTACACATTCGTGGACTAGCAGGACCACCCGGGAGCTGTTTTTT. The chain uses TRBV28 and TRBJ2-2; TRBD2 agrees at 8 bases. Germline V CDR1 and CDR2: MDHEN, SYDVKM. This CDR3 region has 18 residues.

As regards this clonotype: The conserved phenylalanine or tryptophan is not found at the CDR3 terminus, so this likely reflects a read error. The J gene is TRBJ1-1, the V gene TRBV29-1; 7 nucleotides match TRBD1. Germline CDR1 SQVTM, CDR2 ANQGSEA. CDR3 size: 13 residues. CDR3 bases: TGCAGTGTTGAAGGACAGGCAAGCACTGAAGCTTTCTCT. Translation: CSVEGQASTEAFS.

As to this clonotype: Relative to the germline gene, one junction end is altered; a read error may explain this. The rearrangement links TRBV28 to TRBJ2-5; TRBD2 agrees at 7 bases. The CDR3 covers 15 residues. Germline V gives CDR1 MDHEN, CDR2 SYDVKM. The CDR3 sequence is CASITRRGTGGTQYF. The DNA for the CDR3 is TGTGCCAGCATCACAAGGCGGGGGACGGGTGGGACCCAATACTTC.

With respect to this clonotype: One end of the junction does not line up with germline, which may come from a read error. The chain uses TRBV5-6 and TRBJ2-3; D is unclear. Germline CDR1 SGHDT, CDR2 YYEEEE. CDR3 size: 14 residues. As DNA, the CDR3 is TGTGCCAGCAGCTCGACTCCCAGCACAGATATGCAGTATTTC. Its protein is CASSSTPSTDMQYF.

In regard to this clonotype: One junction end does not reproduce the germline sequence, and a read error may be involved. The V call is TRBV12-3 or TRBV12-4, the J call TRBJ1-3; D call uncertain. The CDR3 is made up of 16 amino acids. The DNA of the CDR3 is TGTGCCAGTAGTTTCTCTCTCCTCCACTCTGGAAACACCATATATTTT. It encodes CASSFSLLHSGNTIYF.

This clonotype appeared once. The junction differs from germline at one of its ends, possibly a read error. DNA for the CDR3: TGTGCCAGCAACTTAGCGTCGGGGGGATCCCAGTACTTC. Translated: CASNLASGGSQYF. The chain carries TRBV11-1 and TRBJ2-5, with TRBD2 matching over 7 bases. There are 13 residues in the CDR3. The germline CDR1 and CDR2 sequences are SGHAT and FQDESV (reference sequence).

A note on this clonotype: Mismatch with germline at one junction end may stem from a read error. The chain joins TRBV29-1 to TRBJ2-5, with D hard to call. Germline loops: CDR1 SQVTM, CDR2 ANQGSEA. The CDR3 loop spans 16 amino acids. The CDR3 spells CSAKRYLKTRQETQCF. Here the CDR3 DNA reads TGCAGCGCCAAGCGCTACCTCAAGACACGTCAAGAGACCCAGTGCTTC.

This clonotype was counted many times. A much larger clonotype is one base distant, so this may be a read error. V gene TRBV4-2 combines with J gene TRBJ2-7, with unresolved D. The CDR3 runs 14 residues. Germline CDR1 reads LGHNA; CDR2 reads YNFKEQ. The CDR3 nucleotides are TGTGTCAGCAGCCAGAATTATGCAGGCTACGAGCAGTACTTC. It codes for CVSSQNYAGYEQYF.

Concerning this clonotype itself: The CDR3 does not end in the conserved phenylalanine or tryptophan, so this is likely a read error. It is unclear where the CDR3 begins or ends on the DNA, so no DNA is shown, and the CDR3 is as TCRdb lists it. This chain links TRBV28 with TRBJ1-1. The CDR3 is 18 amino acids in total, end residues counted. CDR1 MDHEN and CDR2 SYDVKM come from the germline V gene. CDR3 amino acids: CASSLWPASDTVNTVAFL.